The table lists the clone carrying this T cell receptor beta chain with many counts. These data originate in a study of T-cell memory formation after mild COVID-19. CDR3 size: 14 residues. TCRdb re-analysed the 5' RACE reads in MiXCR, keeping a single row per CDR3 protein. The sample contains 30,000 to 45,000 distinct CDR3 sequences, 10% to 12% of which appear only once. This chain joins TRBV21-1 and TRBJ2-7. TRBV21-1 is a recognized pseudogene. The sequenced material came from PBMCs or a T cell subset sorted from them (not recorded which). The TCR originated in a man between 18 and 35 years old who had mild COVID-19 (a few samples of this study predate the infection). Cell type and time point are not known. The CDR3 bases are TGTGCCAGCAGCAAGGACGAGGGCTCCTACGAGCAGTACTTC. Its translation is CASSKDEGSYEQYF.